This T cell receptor beta chain was identified in a study of long-term antiretroviral therapy in people with HIV. The germline gives CDR1 SEHNR, CDR2 FQNEAQ (reference sequence). CDR3 length equals 15 residues. The ends lost 5 bases at V and 8 bases at J; junction bases unmatched: 14. Running of the v3.0 immunoSEQ assay took place at survey level. Profiled with immunoSEQ multiplex PCR; TCRdb holds only in-frame clones, not every one. The data show fewer than 20,000 clones, around 80% seen once. This clone was seen only a few times. This chain uses TRBV7-9 with TRBJ1-2; 7 bases match TRBD1. The source is a man between 40 and 49 years old with HIV. Source: unsorted PBMCs, taken 2.1 years after starting antiretroviral therapy. The CDR3 sequence is CASSALQGSAWGYTF. CDR3 DNA: TGTGCCAGCAGCGCGTTACAGGGGTCAGCTTGGGGCTACACCTTC.